This T cell receptor (beta chain) was captured by sequencing in a study of vaccination and CD4 T cells after COVID-19. Trimming removed 1 base from V and 7 bases from J, with 9 bases in between. CDR1 is SGHTS and CDR2 is YDEGEE in the germline V gene. The length of the CDR3 is 13 residues. As for treatment: approximately nine-day PBMC culture with coronavirus spike peptide pools or control peptides (ViraFEST assay). Oncomine TCR Beta short-read sequencing was applied to DNA from cultured CD4+ T cells. TCRdb used MiXCR to reprocess the PCR reads, holding one entry per CDR3 protein. The sample has about 16,000 distinct CDR3 sequences; around 61% are singletons. This clonotype showed up just a few times. Its antigen remains unidentified.

Material for sequencing was CD4+ T cells from blood, cultured in vitro. The rearrangement joins TRBV5-8 to TRBJ1-5; the D gene is possibly TRBD1 (5 bases). This clonotype was sampled from a human donor who had recovered from COVID-19. The CDR3 nucleotides read TGTGCCAGCAGCTTGAGACAGTCACAGCCCCAGCATTTT. It yields the protein CASSLRQSQPQHF. The full variable domain, rest sourced from reference TRBV5-8 and TRBJ1-5, is EAGVTQSPTHLIKTRGQQATLRCSPISGHTSVYWYQQALGLGLQFLLWYDEGEERNRGNFPPRFSGRQFPNYSSELNVNALELEDSALYLCASSLRQSQPQHFGDGTRLSIL.